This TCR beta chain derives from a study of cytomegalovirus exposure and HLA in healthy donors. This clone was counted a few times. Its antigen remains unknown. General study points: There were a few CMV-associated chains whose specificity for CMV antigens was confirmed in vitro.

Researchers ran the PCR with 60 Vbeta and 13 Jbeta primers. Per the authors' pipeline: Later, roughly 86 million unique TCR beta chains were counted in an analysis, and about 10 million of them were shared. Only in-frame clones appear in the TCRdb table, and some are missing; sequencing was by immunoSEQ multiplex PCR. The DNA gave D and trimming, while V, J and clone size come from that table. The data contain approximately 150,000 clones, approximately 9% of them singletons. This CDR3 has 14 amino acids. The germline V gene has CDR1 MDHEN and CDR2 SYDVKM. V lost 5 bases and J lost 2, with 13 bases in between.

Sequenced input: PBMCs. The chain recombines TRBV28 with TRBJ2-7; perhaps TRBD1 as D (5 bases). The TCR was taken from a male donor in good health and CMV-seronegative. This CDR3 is CASSRQRYPYEQYF. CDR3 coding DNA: TGTGCCAGCAGTCGACAGAGATATCCCTACGAGCAGTACTTC.